This TCR beta chain was identified during a study of OX40 agonist ivuxolimab in advanced cancers. Some background on the complete study: Ivuxolimab, which targeted the costimulatory receptor OX40 (CD134), was an agonistic, fully human IgG2 monoclonal antibody. The point of sequencing TCRbeta in the periphery was to test whether ivuxolimab changed TCR sequence diversity and drove clonal T-cell expansion. Intravenous ivuxolimab was administered to patients every 2 weeks at six dose levels: 0.01, 0.1, 0.3, 1.5, 3 and 10 mg/kg. A male proportion of about 79% and a mean age of roughly 58 years, ranging from roughly 23 to 90, were recorded for the dose-escalation cohort. Of the 50 to 55 patients in dose escalation, about 20 had hepatocellular carcinoma, around 15 had melanoma, 9 had renal cell carcinoma and 9 had head and neck cancer. Patients were allowed to have had prior anti-PD-1, anti-PD-L1 or anti-CTLA-4 therapy, and approximately 40% of the dose-escalation patients had been treated with checkpoint inhibitors. The paper describes the monotherapy dose-escalation part (N = 52 patients) of the phase I trial of ivuxolimab. Partial responses occurred in three dose-escalation patients, of whom one had hepatocellular carcinoma and two had cutaneous melanoma. Broad study findings and their caveats: Low levels of normalized T-cell clonal expansion were also seen in some nonresponding patients. The antigen specificity of the clonally expanded peripheral T cells was not determined. At doses of 0.1 to 3.0 mg/kg, clonal expansion of both CD4+ and CD8+ blood T cells was observed from baseline to week 6. On average, CD8+ T cells showed more expanded clones than CD4+ T cells after ivuxolimab. Partial responders in the 0.1-3.0 mg/kg groups had among the lowest normalized peripheral clonal expansion, especially among CD8+ T cells.

The CDR3 numbers 15 residues from cysteine through phenylalanine. Just the 45-base CDR3 DNA is kept, in frame starting at base 1. CDR1 ENHRY and CDR2 SYGVKD are derived from the germline V gene. Trimming leaves V shorter by 0 bases and J shorter by 4 bases, with the junction holding 6 bases beyond the gene matches. Genomic DNA was extracted from sorted cells for sequencing of the TCRbeta CDR3 region. The immunoSEQ Assay was used for sequencing of TCRbeta CDR3 regions. In its TCRdb copy, this immuneACCESS table keeps in-frame sequences only and misses some clones. Where compared with another copy, unresolved V genes explain less than half of these, and the others have no known cause. The sample table shows 65,000 to 95,000 clones, and approximately 92% are seen once. Jointly, the top ten make up approximately 0.5% of the sample. Patients with autoimmune disease history or receiving systemic immunosuppression were excluded from the trial. Peripheral blood for TCR sequencing was collected from all dose cohorts at baseline, on cycle 4 day 1, and on cycle 7 day 1. Samples came from an open-label, multicenter, first-in-human phase I dose-escalation trial of ivuxolimab. The trial enrolled adults with locally advanced or metastatic head and neck squamous cell, hepatocellular, melanoma or renal cell carcinoma. Before TCR sequencing, CD4+ T cells and CD8+ T cells from peripheral blood were sorted into separate populations.

In this sample, this clone turned up once. The specificity of this receptor is unknown. No base quality values were provided; no much bigger clone lies one nucleotide off. This sequence uses TRBV10-3 and TRBJ2-7, and 7 junctional nucleotides match TRBD1. The specimen was CD4+ or CD8+ T cells sorted from blood, collected in a trial of the OX40 agonist ivuxolimab. The TCR comes from an adult with an advanced solid tumor such as melanoma, head and neck, liver or kidney cancer. The CDR3 here reads CAISESGWDRYEQYF. The base sequence is TGTGCCATCAGTGAGTCCGGTTGGGACAGATACGAGCAGTACTTC.